The next 30 T cell receptor beta chains were all read from a single sample in a study of Graves' ophthalmopathy and Graves' hyperthyroidism. RNA transcripts yielded amplified TCR beta CDR3 regions. HTBI primers were employed in first-round RT-PCR, then a second-round multiplex PCR followed. Each CDR3 protein gets one entry after TCRdb re-called the multiplex PCR reads with MiXCR. The sample comprises 600,000 to 650,000 distinct CDR3 sequences, about 20% of which are singletons, and approximately 7% rests with the top ten. Input material: peripheral blood. Source of these receptors: a woman under 30 with stable Graves' hyperthyroidism. Some clones in this sample may be carry-over from other donors' samples.

This clonotype was seen ten or more times. The chain carries TRBV29-1 and TRBJ1-1; perhaps TRBD1 as D (6 bases). Trimming removed 5 bases from V and 5 bases from J, with 15 bases in between. CDR1 is SQVTM, CDR2 ANQGSEA, per germline. The CDR3 contains 13 residues. The CDR3 loop is CSVRAGVSTEAFF. The CDR3 DNA follows: TGCAGCGTTAGGGCAGGGGTTAGTACTGAAGCTTTCTTT.

The chain joins TRBV6-2 or TRBV6-3 to TRBJ1-1; tentative D call: TRBD1 (6 bases). With 0 bases removed from V and 3 bases from J, the gap between germline ends came to 23 bases. The CDR3 runs to 19 residues. The germline V gene has CDR1 MNHEY and CDR2 SVGEGT. The CDR3 sequence is CASSYSSGGRNWADTEAFF. CDR3 nucleotide sequence: TGTGCCAGCAGTTACTCGAGCGGGGGGCGAAATTGGGCGGACACTGAAGCTTTCTTT.

This clonotype was counted many times. The chain couples TRBV2 to TRBJ1-2; TRBD1 aligns across 10 bases. The germline V gene has CDR1 SNHLY and CDR2 FYNNEI. The CDR3 is 14 residues long. V shed 8 bases and J 7 bases; nucleotides not matched to a gene: 10. CDR3 amino acids: CASPNRQGAVGYTF. The CDR3 DNA sequence: TGTGCCAGCCCCAATCGACAGGGGGCGGTTGGCTACACCTTC.

This clonotype was counted many times. The chain employs TRBV7-3 and TRBJ1-2; D is unresolved. Trimming shortened V by 2 bases and J by 4 bases, and 8 bases separated the two germline ends. From germline, CDR1 is SGHTA and CDR2 FQGTGA. The CDR3 consists of 13 residues. Written as DNA, the CDR3 is TGTGCCAGCAGCTTATCTCCTAGCTATGGCTACACCTTC. Its translation: CASSLSPSYGYTF.

The CDR3 region is CASSLVATGSETQYF. The CDR3 nucleotides are TGTGCCAGCAGCTTAGTCGCAACAGGGTCAGAGACCCAGTACTTC. The chain couples TRBV7-8 to TRBJ2-5; a weak D match, TRBD1 (6 bases). This CDR3 has 15 residues. The V gene's germline CDR1 is SGHVS and CDR2 FQNEAQ. V shed 1 base and J shed 4 bases, with 13 bases lying between them.

V gene TRBV7-8 combines with J gene TRBJ2-1; perhaps D is TRBD1 or TRBD2 (5 bases each). In germline, CDR1 is SGHVS, CDR2 FQNEAQ. This CDR3 is 15 amino acids long. Trimming pared 1 base from V and 6 bases from J, leaving 13 bases between. CDR3 nucleotide sequence: TGTGCCAGCAGCTTAGGAGGTAGAGGGGTCAATGAGCAGTTCTTC. Encoded protein: CASSLGGRGVNEQFF.

This clonotype was detected many times. The genes are TRBV10-3 and TRBJ1-5; 7 bases agree with TRBD1. The trim removed 3 bases at V and 0 bases at J, leaving 8 bases unmatched. CDR3 length equals 17 residues. The V gene's germline CDR1 is ENHRY and CDR2 SYGVKD. The CDR3 sequence is CAISELLGTDSNQPQHF. The CDR3 DNA follows: TGTGCCATCAGTGAATTGCTAGGGACAGATAGCAATCAGCCCCAGCATTTT.

Details on this clonotype: Because it lacks the conserved phenylalanine or tryptophan at the end, this CDR3 is likely a read error. V is TRBV6-1 and J is TRBJ2-7; tentatively, D is TRBD1 or TRBD2 (5 bases each). The CDR3 length is 15 residues. The germline V gene has CDR1 MNHNS and CDR2 SASEGT. V was shortened by 5 bases and J by 4 bases, with 18 bases between the two germline ends. The CDR3 DNA reads as TGTGCCAGCAGTAAGGGAGTAAGGGACGGGTACGAGCAGTACCTC. Its translation is CASSKGVRDGYEQYL.

In this sample, this clonotype turned up a few times. J is TRBJ2-7 and V is TRBV11-2; D is undetermined. The CDR3 extends over 14 amino acids. CDR1 SGHAT and CDR2 FQNNGV come from the germline V gene. V gave up 2 bases and J gave up 5 bases, with 13 bases separating them. CDR3 protein: CASSLLGELHEQYF. The CDR3 DNA reads TGTGCCAGCAGCTTATTAGGTGAGCTCCACGAGCAGTACTTC. The full variable domain, with the rest looked up from reference TRBV11-2 and TRBJ2-7, is EAGVAQSPRYKIIEKRQSVAFWCNPISGHATLYWYQQILGQGPKLLIQFQNNGVVDDSQLPKDRFSAERLKGVDSTLKIQPAKLEDSAVYLCASSLLGELHEQYFGPGTRLTVT.

This clonotype was counted ten times or more. This sequence joins TRBV28 and TRBJ1-5; possible D gene TRBD1, 6 bases. V was shortened by 5 bases and J by 0 bases, with 20 bases between the two germline ends. Germline CDR1 and CDR2: MDHEN and SYDVKM. This CDR3 is built from 18 residues. The CDR3 nucleotides are TGTGCCAGCAGTGTACCGGCCCCGGACAGTTATAGCAATCAGCCCCAGCATTTT. Protein product: CASSVPAPDSYSNQPQHF. Combining the CDR3 with reference TRBV28 and TRBJ1-5 gives the whole variable domain DVKVTQSSRYLVKRTGEKVFLECVQDMDHENMFWYRQDPGLGLRLIYFSYDVKMKEKGDIPEGYSVSREKKERFSLILESASTNQTSMYLCASSVPAPDSYSNQPQHFGDGTRLSIL.

This clonotype was observed many times. The chain uses TRBV15 and TRBJ1-2; 9 bases align to TRBD1. There are 14 residues in the CDR3. V trimming: 5 bases; J trimming: 4 bases; junction bases outside the gene matches: 5. Germline CDR1 reads LNHNV; CDR2 reads YYDKDF (reference sequence). CDR3 region: CATSSGQGPYGYTF. CDR3 nucleotides: TGTGCCACCAGCTCGGGACAGGGCCCCTATGGCTACACCTTC.

This clonotype was counted at least ten times. J is TRBJ1-1 and V is TRBV5-1, with no clear D. Between the trimmed V and J ends, which lost 4 bases and 4 bases, there was a span of 17 bases. Looked up from germline, CDR1 is SGHRS and CDR2 is YFSETQ. The length of the CDR3 is 15 residues. The CDR3 is CASSPERALATEAFF. In DNA form, the CDR3 reads TGCGCCAGCAGCCCTGAACGGGCGTTGGCCACTGAAGCTTTCTTT.

This clonotype was counted many times. V usage is TRBV19 and J usage is TRBJ2-5; 8 bases agree with TRBD1. V lost 6 bases, J lost 4 bases, and 10 bases stayed unmatched. Looked up from germline, CDR1 is LNHDA and CDR2 is SQIVND (reference sequence). The CDR3 spans 15 residues. The CDR3 protein is CASRDRGEGVETQYF. In DNA, the CDR3 is TGTGCCAGTAGAGACAGGGGAGAGGGGGTAGAGACCCAGTACTTC.

This chain connects TRBV9 to TRBJ1-6, with unresolved D. The V end was cut by 0 bases, the J end by 8 bases, with 6 bases between. The CDR3 is 13 amino acids. From germline, CDR1 is SGDLS and CDR2 YYNGEE. CDR3 in DNA: TGTGCCAGCAGCGTAGAAAGCTATTCACCCCTCCACTTT. It yields the protein CASSVESYSPLHF.

This clonotype was seen once. The chain links TRBV7-3 to TRBJ2-2; the match to TRBD2 covers 8 bases. V dropped 5 bases and J dropped 6; count of bases not matched to a gene: 8. In germline, CDR1 is SGHTA, CDR2 FQGTGA. The CDR3 length is 15 residues. DNA for the CDR3: TGTGCCAGCAGCCCTGTTCGGGGGGGTTCCGGGGAGCTGTTTTTT. Translated: CASSPVRGGSGELFF.

This clonotype has a count of ten or more. The chain joins TRBV7-9 to TRBJ1-3, with a tentative D call TRBD1 (6 bases). Trimming left V 5 bases short and J 5 bases short, with 16 bases between. Germline CDR1 and CDR2: SEHNR and FQNEAQ (reference sequence). The CDR3 has 15 residues. The CDR3: CASSGADRSRNTIYF. DNA of the CDR3: TGTGCCAGCAGCGGAGCCGACAGGAGCAGAAACACCATATATTTT.

This clonotype has ten or more counts. The chain couples TRBV27 to TRBJ2-7; weak D call: TRBD2 (6 bases). Germline CDR1 and CDR2: MNHEY and SMNVEV (reference sequence). Trimming left V 4 bases short and J 0 bases short, with 13 bases between. The CDR3 contains 15 residues. CDR3 loop: CASSSPGVSSYEQYF. The CDR3 DNA is TGTGCCAGCAGTTCTCCGGGGGTCAGCTCCTACGAGCAGTACTTC.

The sample holds many counts of this clonotype. The rearrangement links TRBV10-3 to TRBJ2-5; D possibly corresponds to TRBD1 (5 bases). V lost 6 bases and J lost 2, with 10 bases in between. The CDR3 is 13 amino acids. From germline, CDR1 is ENHRY and CDR2 SYGVKD. This chain's CDR3 is CAISDSKQETQYF. The CDR3 nucleotides are TGTGCCATCAGCGACAGTAAGCAAGAGACCCAGTACTTC.

The table lists this clonotype with many counts. This chain links TRBV12-3 or TRBV12-4 with TRBJ2-7, with 7 bases aligning to TRBD1. Trimming cost V 6 bases and J 2 bases; bases outside gene matches: 7. The length of the CDR3 is 14 residues. In nucleotides, the CDR3 is TGTGCCAGCAGCCTAAGGACAGGCGCCTACGAGCAGTACTTC. As protein: CASSLRTGAYEQYF.

This clonotype came up many times. The genes are TRBV5-1 and TRBJ1-2; tentatively, D is TRBD1 (5 bases). Per the germline V gene, CDR1 is SGHRS and CDR2 is YFSETQ. The CDR3 extends over 16 amino acids. The ends were cut back, 4 bases at V and 4 bases at J, with 20 bases in the middle. Here the CDR3 reads CASSTPSSGTPYGYTF. For the CDR3, the DNA is TGCGCCAGCAGCACGCCCTCATCCGGGACCCCCTATGGCTACACCTTC.

This chain joins TRBV20-1 and TRBJ1-1; TRBD1 matches 9 bases. Germline loops: CDR1 DFQATT, CDR2 SNEGSKA (reference sequence). The CDR3 spans 13 residues. V trimming: 6 bases; J trimming: 3 bases; junction bases outside the gene matches: 5. CDR3 DNA: TGCAGTGCGTGGGACAGGGTGGACACTGAAGCTTTCTTT. Its translation: CSAWDRVDTEAFF.

A note on this clonotype: Given a much more abundant clone one base away, this may be a read error. V and J are TRBV24-1 and TRBJ2-5, with no clear D. The CDR3 consists of 12 residues. The ends were cut back, 3 bases at V and 1 base at J, with 2 bases in the middle. Per germline, CDR1 KGHDR and CDR2 SFDVKD. This chain's CDR3 is CATSDGQETQYF. As DNA, the CDR3 is TGTGCCACCAGTGATGGCCAAGAGACCCAGTACTTC.

This clonotype was found many times. V is TRBV12-3 or TRBV12-4 and J is TRBJ1-6; D might be TRBD1 (5 bases). The CDR3 consists of 13 residues. Trimming removed 1 base from V and 10 bases from J, with 8 bases in between. The CDR3 spells CASSLGRGSPLHF. CDR3 sequence (DNA): TGTGCCAGCAGTTTAGGAAGGGGATCACCCCTCCACTTT.

Only a few counts were recorded for this clonotype. V and J are TRBV2 and TRBJ2-7, with 10 bases matching TRBD2. The CDR3 consists of 17 residues. J lost 4 bases, V lost 1 base, and 10 bases had no gene match. Germline loops: CDR1 SNHLY, CDR2 FYNNEI. The CDR3 sequence is CASSEGAELAGKYEQYF. In DNA, the CDR3 is TGTGCCAGCAGTGAAGGGGCGGAACTAGCGGGGAAATACGAGCAGTACTTC.

The CDR3 DNA follows: TGTGCCGCCCAACCAACGACAGGGCAAAATTCACCCCTCCACTTT. It yields the protein CAAQPTTGQNSPLHF. The chain recombines TRBV28 with TRBJ1-6; 7 bases match TRBD1. The CDR3 covers 15 residues. Germline V lookup: CDR1 MDHEN, CDR2 SYDVKM. Trimming cost V 11 bases and J 7 bases; bases outside gene matches: 14.

This clonotype came up many times. The chain combines TRBV6-1 with TRBJ1-1, with D unresolved. The CDR3 is 16 residues long. Trimming left V 3 bases short and J 0 bases short, with 14 bases between. Germline assignment: CDR1 MNHNS and CDR2 SASEGT. The CDR3 here is CASSDTGRRVNTEAFF. DNA of the CDR3: TGTGCCAGCAGTGACACCGGGCGCCGGGTGAACACTGAAGCTTTCTTT.

This clonotype was recorded a few times. The chain carries TRBV7-9 and TRBJ1-6, with TRBD1 as a possible D gene (5 bases). CDR3 size: 14 residues. The V gene's germline CDR1 is SEHNR and CDR2 FQNEAQ (reference sequence). V was shortened by 10 bases and J by 5 bases, with 15 bases between the two germline ends. CDR3 residues: CATSRDGDNSPLHF. The CDR3 coding sequence is TGTGCCACCTCCCGGGACGGAGATAATTCACCCCTCCACTTT.

This clonotype was seen repeatedly, ten times or more. The gene calls are TRBV12-5 and TRBJ1-1; D is unresolved. Per germline, CDR1 LGHNT and CDR2 FRNRAP. This CDR3 contains 11 residues. Trimming took 2 bases from V and 7 from J, leaving 5 bases between them. CDR3 loop: CASGLTGEAFF. The CDR3 DNA reads TGTGCTAGTGGTTTGACCGGTGAAGCTTTCTTT.

In DNA, the CDR3 is TGTGCCAGCAGCTCACAGGGGGTGGTCGCGTCACCCCTCCACTTT. Protein product: CASSSQGVVASPLHF. The J gene is TRBJ1-6, the V gene TRBV7-2; the match to TRBD1 covers 8 bases. Germline CDR1 and CDR2: SGHTA and FQGNSA. There are 15 residues in the CDR3. V was pared by 4 bases and J by 10 bases, with 9 bases of the junction left unmatched.

This clonotype was picked up many times. The gene calls are TRBV12-3 or TRBV12-4 and TRBJ2-7, with D unclear. V lost 6 bases and J 5 bases, leaving 20 bases between the germline ends. This CDR3 is 15 amino acids long. DNA for the CDR3: TGTGCCAGCAGCCCGCCGCCTGGAGACCTCCACGAGCAGTACTTC. This translates into CASSPPPGDLHEQYF.